The rows below give T cell receptor beta chains drawn from one sample of a study of CD4+ T cells in melanoma. Clones were read by immunoSEQ multiplex PCR, and TCRdb kept only the in-frame ones, dropping some. The table has about 110,000 clones, 92% seen once. The sequencing input was peripheral blood. The receptors shown here come from a human donor with melanoma. The CDR3 runs from the conserved cysteine through the conserved F or W. The D gene is left open where the match is weak. Clone size appears in some rows only: once, few, many, or a class for an expanded clone.

v_call	d_call	j_call	clone_size	cdr3_aa	cdr3_nt
TRBV30	.	TRBJ2-4	.	CAWSLLDGNIQYF	TGTGCCTGGAGCCTACTGGACGGTAACATTCAGTACTTC
TRBV10-3	.	TRBJ1-5	.	CAISGKDDQPQHF	TGTGCCATCAGTGGAAAAGACGATCAGCCCCAGCATTTT
TRBV19	TRBD2	TRBJ2-1	.	CASSMGVAGAIGRNEQFF	TGTGCCAGTAGTATGGGGGTAGCGGGAGCTATTGGGAGGAATGAGCAGTTCTTC
TRBV2	.	TRBJ2-2	.	CASIEGPGLGTGELFF	TGTGCCAGCATCGAAGGGCCGGGCCTGGGTACCGGGGAGCTGTTTTTT
TRBV6-1	.	TRBJ1-5	.	CASSGGLSQPQHF	TGTGCCAGCAGTGGTGGTCTAAGTCAGCCCCAGCATTTT
TRBV29-1	.	TRBJ2-7	.	CSVEDRWAGNYEQYF	TGCAGCGTTGAAGATCGATGGGCGGGAAACTACGAGCAGTACTTC
TRBV4-3	.	TRBJ1-5	.	CASSQGVGQPQHF	TGCGCCAGCAGCCAAGGGGTTGGTCAGCCCCAGCATTTT
TRBV2	TRBD1	TRBJ2-6	.	CASRMYTGAGANVLTF	TGTGCCAGCAGGATGTATACAGGGGCTGGGGCCAACGTCCTGACTTTC
TRBV19	.	TRBJ2-1	.	CASSTQGQSIIYNEQFF	TGTGCCAGTAGTACCCAAGGACAGTCTATTATCTACAATGAGCAGTTCTTC
TRBV6-1	.	TRBJ2-7	.	CASTPGAWYEQYF	TGTGCCAGCACCCCCGGGGCCTGGTACGAGCAGTACTTC
TRBV20-1	.	TRBJ2-3	.	CSASGGDTQYF	TGCAGTGCTAGCGGGGGAGATACGCAGTATTTT
TRBV10-2	.	TRBJ2-3	.	CASSRTGSNTDTQYF	TGCGCCAGCAGTCGGACGGGATCTAACACAGATACGCAGTATTTT
TRBV9	.	TRBJ1-5	.	CASSVDEGVNQPQHF	TGTGCCAGCAGCGTAGATGAGGGGGTAAATCAGCCCCAGCATTTT
TRBV7-3	.	TRBJ2-3	.	CASSQGLVAADTQYF	TGTGCCAGCAGCCAAGGGTTGGTAGCAGCAGATACGCAGTATTTT
TRBV28	.	TRBJ1-5	.	CASSLQRGDQPQHF	TGTGCCAGCAGTTTACAAAGGGGTGATCAGCCCCAGCATTTT
TRBV6-1	.	TRBJ2-2	.	CASSAEAGNTGELFF	TGTGCCAGCAGTGCGGAAGCGGGGAACACCGGGGAGCTGTTTTTT
TRBV7-9	.	TRBJ2-7	.	CASSFSMDKEQYF	TGTGCCAGCAGCTTTAGCATGGACAAGGAGCAGTACTTC
TRBV5-8	.	TRBJ2-5	.	CASSLFRGAETQYF	TGTGCCAGCAGCTTGTTCAGGGGCGCGGAGACCCAGTACTTC
TRBV7-2	.	TRBJ2-3	.	CASSLVVDTQYF	TGTGCCAGCAGCTTAGTGGTTGATACGCAGTATTTT
TRBV29-1	TRBD2	TRBJ2-1	.	CSVVGTSGANEQFF	TGCAGCGTTGTTGGGACTAGCGGGGCCAATGAGCAGTTCTTC
TRBV7-8	TRBD1	TRBJ1-2	.	CASSSTGGWHYGYTF	TGTGCCAGCAGCTCGACAGGGGGCTGGCACTATGGCTACACCTTC
TRBV25-1	.	TRBJ1-1	.	CASSIQGRTEAFF	TGTGCCAGCAGTATTCAGGGGAGAACTGAAGCTTTCTTT
TRBV6-5	TRBD2	TRBJ2-7	.	CASSSIGLAGREQYF	TGTGCCAGCAGCTCTATAGGACTAGCGGGACGGGAGCAGTACTTC
TRBV11-1	TRBD1	TRBJ2-7	once	CASSQDRGGYEQYF	TGTGCCAGCAGCCAGGACAGGGGCGGCTACGAGCAGTACTTC
TRBV7-3	.	TRBJ2-7	.	CASSLRVAGEQYF	TGTGCCAGCAGCTTAAGGGTGGCGGGAGAGCAGTACTTC
TRBV30	TRBD1	TRBJ1-1	.	CAWRPTGPTEAFF	TGTGCCTGGAGGCCGACAGGGCCCACTGAAGCTTTCTTT
TRBV6-4	TRBD1	TRBJ1-4	.	CASSSRGPVREKLFF	TGTGCCAGCAGTTCCAGGGGGCCGGTTCGTGAAAAACTGTTTTTT
TRBV7-2	.	TRBJ2-2	.	CASSQGGRPTGELFF	TGTGCCAGCAGCCAGGGTGGCAGACCGACCGGGGAGCTGTTTTTT
TRBV19	TRBD1	TRBJ1-4	.	CASNLRTGNNEKLFF	TGTGCCAGTAACCTAAGGACAGGGAATAATGAAAAACTGTTTTTT
TRBV30	.	TRBJ2-7	.	CAWSVAGREQYF	TGTGCCTGGAGTGTAGCTGGAAGGGAGCAGTACTTC
TRBV7-3	.	TRBJ2-7	once	CASSSNQGNELYEQYF	TGTGCCAGCAGCTCAAATCAGGGCAACGAACTCTACGAGCAGTACTTC
TRBV18	.	TRBJ2-3	.	CASSQTKVSSTDTQYF	TGTGCCAGCTCACAAACCAAGGTATCTAGCACAGATACGCAGTATTTT
TRBV7-6	TRBD2	TRBJ2-7	.	CASSAWTSRSYEQYF	TGTGCCAGCAGCGCCTGGACTAGCCGGTCCTACGAGCAGTACTTC
TRBV6-5	.	TRBJ1-5	.	CASRQTYSNQPQHF	TGTGCCAGCAGACAGACCTATAGCAATCAGCCCCAGCATTTT
TRBV7-2	.	TRBJ1-1	.	CASSLDYWLEAFF	TGTGCCAGCAGCTTAGACTATTGGCTTGAAGCTTTCTTT
TRBV5-1	.	TRBJ2-7	.	CASSLGATSSYEQYF	TGCGCCAGCAGCTTGGGAGCAACCAGCTCCTACGAGCAGTACTTC
TRBV5-1	.	TRBJ2-7	.	CASSTGTFMGEQYF	TGCGCCAGCAGCACCGGGACTTTCATGGGCGAGCAGTACTTC
TRBV18	.	TRBJ1-2	few	CASSQRLPKGRDDYGYTF	TGTGCCAGCTCACAACGACTTCCCAAGGGACGGGACGACTATGGCTACACCTTC
TRBV29-1	TRBD1	TRBJ2-2	.	CSATGVSNTGELFF	TGCAGCGCCACAGGGGTCTCGAACACCGGGGAGCTGTTTTTT
TRBV6-5	.	TRBJ2-3	.	CASSRGPGGTDTQYF	TGTGCCAGCAGCCGAGGCCCGGGGGGCACAGATACGCAGTATTTT
TRBV6-1	.	TRBJ1-6	.	CASSEVTLNSPLHF	TGTGCCAGCAGTGAGGTCACCCTTAATTCACCCCTCCACTTT
TRBV19	.	TRBJ2-1	.	CASSRGLTSYNEQFF	TGTGCCAGTAGTAGGGGACTGACGTCCTACAATGAGCAGTTCTTC
TRBV28	.	TRBJ1-6	.	CASSGSATYNSPLHF	TGTGCCAGCAGTGGTTCAGCGACCTATAATTCACCCCTCCACTTT
TRBV29-1	.	TRBJ1-2	.	CSAGGWEGGYTF	TGCAGCGCCGGCGGGTGGGAAGGTGGCTACACCTTC
TRBV18	.	TRBJ2-3	.	CASSPPVDTDTQYF	TGTGCCAGCTCACCACCGGTGGACACAGATACGCAGTATTTT
TRBV11-2	.	TRBJ2-5	.	CASSPIAETQYF	TGTGCCAGCAGCCCCATTGCAGAGACCCAGTACTTC
TRBV15	.	TRBJ1-2	.	CATSRADAGGNYGYTF	TGTGCCACCAGCAGAGCCGATGCCGGTGGGAATTATGGCTACACCTTC
TRBV9	.	TRBJ1-5	.	CASSVEGEDQPQHF	TGTGCCAGCAGCGTAGAGGGCGAAGATCAGCCCCAGCATTTT